This is a list of T cell receptor beta chains from one sample in a study of metastatic and nonmetastatic thyroid tumors. TCRdb re-clonotyped the PCR reads via MiXCR. The sample carries 80,000 to 85,000 clones, around 13% recorded once. The sample was tumor tissue. The receptor source for this set is a female donor with papillary thyroid cancer or a benign thyroid nodule (not recorded which). Some clones in this sample may be carry-over from other donors' samples. The CDR3 runs from the conserved cysteine through the conserved F or W. The order of the fields is D gene, clone size, J gene, V gene, CDR3 protein, CDR3 DNA. D genes are given only for firm matches. Only some rows state a clone size, as once, few, many or a class for expanded clones.

>-|many|TRBJ1-2|TRBV4-1
CASSQGGGFDNYGYTF
TGCGCCAGCAGCCAAGGGGGGGGTTTCGATAACTATGGCTACACCTTC
>-|many|TRBJ1-1|TRBV27
CASRATGFTTEAFF
TGTGCCAGCAGAGCTACAGGGTTCACCACTGAAGCTTTCTTT
>-|many|TRBJ2-7|TRBV6-5
CASSSPLAGVSYEQYF
TGTGCCAGCAGTTCCCCCTTGGCGGGTGTGTCCTACGAGCAGTACTTC
>-|many|TRBJ1-1|TRBV27
CASSPCPLCEAFF
TGTGCCAGCAGCCCATGTCCGTTGTGTGAAGCTTTCTTT
>-|many|TRBJ1-1|TRBV11-1
CASSSWIGSMNTEAFF
TGTGCCAGCAGCTCCTGGATCGGCTCCATGAACACTGAAGCTTTCTTT
>-|many|TRBJ1-1|TRBV11-2
CASSLSGPMNTEAFF
TGTGCCAGCAGCTTATCTGGACCCATGAACACTGAAGCTTTCTTT
>TRBD1|once|TRBJ1-1|TRBV13
CASRRTGWNTEAFF
TGTGCCAGCAGACGGACAGGGTGGAACACTGAAGCTTTCTTT
>-|many|TRBJ2-5|TRBV28
CASGSVWVTETQYF
TGTGCCAGCGGGTCGGTATGGGTGACGGAGACCCAGTACTTC
>-|many|TRBJ1-4|TRBV20-1
CSARDPGATNEKLFF
TGCAGTGCTAGAGATCCGGGGGCAACTAATGAAAAACTGTTTTTT
>TRBD1|few|TRBJ1-2|TRBV10-3
CAISPTGVDLYGYTF
TGTGCCATCAGCCCGACAGGGGTAGACCTTTATGGCTACACCTTC
>-|many|TRBJ2-5|TRBV19
CASSITGQETQYF
TGTGCCAGTAGTATTACCGGGCAAGAGACCCAGTACTTC
>-|many|TRBJ2-7|TRBV7-6
CASSPLYGSEQYF
TGTGCCAGCAGCCCCTTGTACGGCAGCGAGCAGTACTTC
>-|many|TRBJ2-7|TRBV12-3/TRBV12-4
CASSLGRQEQYF
TGTGCCAGCAGTTTAGGACGGCAAGAGCAGTACTTC
>-|-|TRBJ2-7|TRBV5-1
CASSLRNYEQYF
TGCGCCAGCAGCTTAAGAAACTACGAGCAGTACTTC
>-|-|TRBJ2-1|TRBV4-2
CASSQDLSGEKYEQFF
TGTGCCAGCAGCCAAGATTTGTCGGGAGAGAAGTATGAGCAGTTCTTC
>-|many|TRBJ1-5|TRBV20-1
CSVGRVGQPQHF
TGCAGTGTGGGCAGGGTCGGTCAGCCCCAGCATTTT
>-|many|TRBJ1-2|TRBV19
CASSVWHDGYTF
TGTGCCAGTAGTGTCTGGCACGATGGCTACACCTTC
>TRBD1|many|TRBJ1-2|TRBV5-6
CASSFSTWTGHYGYTF
TGTGCCAGCAGCTTCTCTACTTGGACAGGGCACTATGGCTACACCTTC
>-|many|TRBJ1-2|TRBV12-3/TRBV12-4
CASVIGALDYGYTF
TGTGCCAGCGTGATAGGGGCCTTAGACTATGGCTACACCTTC
>-|many|TRBJ1-1|TRBV6-1
CASKGVGTEAFF
TGTGCCAGCAAAGGAGTGGGAACTGAAGCTTTCTTT
>-|many|TRBJ2-2|TRBV7-6
CASSSAPPGELFF
TGTGCCAGCAGTTCCGCCCCCCCCGGGGAGCTGTTTTTT
>-|many|TRBJ1-2|TRBV15
CATSRRLDWKRGYTF
TGTGCCACCAGCAGACGTTTAGACTGGAAGAGGGGCTACACCTTC
>-|-|TRBJ1-2|TRBV6-1
CASSEILGGTGYGYTF
TGTGCCAGCAGTGAAATTCTAGGGGGGACTGGCTATGGCTACACCTTC
>-|many|TRBJ2-7|TRBV10-3
CAISDPKERYEQYF
TGTGCCATCAGTGACCCCAAGGAAAGGTACGAGCAGTACTTC
>-|many|TRBJ2-1|TRBV27
CASSSVYNEQFF
TGTGCCAGCAGTTCGGTTTACAATGAGCAGTTCTTC
>TRBD1|many|TRBJ2-4|TRBV6-6
CASSYTTGVAKNIQYF
TGTGCCAGCAGTTATACGACAGGGGTCGCCAAAAACATTCAGTATTTC
>-|many|TRBJ2-7|TRBV20-1
CSAPIDRGPSYEQYF
TGCAGTGCTCCCATTGACCGGGGACCCTCCTACGAGCAGTACTTC
>-|many|TRBJ1-2|TRBV4-2
CASSQEGQATYGYTF
TGTGCCAGCAGCCAAGAGGGGCAGGCTACCTATGGCTACACCTTC
>-|many|TRBJ1-1|TRBV6-5
CASSYLPEQGSEAFF
TGTGCCAGCAGTTACTTGCCCGAACAGGGATCTGAAGCTTTCTTT
>-|many|TRBJ2-1|TRBV3-1
CASSRAQGYEQFF
TGTGCCAGCAGCCGGGCACAGGGCTATGAGCAGTTCTTC
>-|many|TRBJ2-1|TRBV20-1
CSAVINEQFF
TGCAGTGCTGTCATCAATGAGCAGTTCTTC
>-|many|TRBJ2-3|TRBV2
CASSDLGTGTDTQYF
TGTGCCAGCAGTGATTTGGGAACTGGCACAGATACGCAGTATTTT